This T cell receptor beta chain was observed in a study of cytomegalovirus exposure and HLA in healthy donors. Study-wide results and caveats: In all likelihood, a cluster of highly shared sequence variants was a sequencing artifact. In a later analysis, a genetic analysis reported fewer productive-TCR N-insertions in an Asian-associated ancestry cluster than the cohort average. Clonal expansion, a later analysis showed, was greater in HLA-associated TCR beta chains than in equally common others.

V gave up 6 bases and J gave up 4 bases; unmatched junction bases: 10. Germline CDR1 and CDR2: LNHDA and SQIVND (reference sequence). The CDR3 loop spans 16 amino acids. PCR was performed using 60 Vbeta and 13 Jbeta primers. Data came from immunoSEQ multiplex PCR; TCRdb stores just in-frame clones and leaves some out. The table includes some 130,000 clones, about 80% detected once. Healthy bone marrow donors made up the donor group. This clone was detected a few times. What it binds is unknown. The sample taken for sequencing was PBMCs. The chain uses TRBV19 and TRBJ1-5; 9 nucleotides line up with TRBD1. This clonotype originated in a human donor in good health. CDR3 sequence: CASRYSDRGINQPQHF. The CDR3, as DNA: TGTGCCAGTAGATACTCCGACAGGGGGATAAATCAGCCCCAGCATTTT.